This record covers a single T cell receptor beta chain. The antigen remains undetermined. V lost 2 bases and J lost 10, with 14 bases in between. CDR1 is KGHSH and CDR2 is LQKENI in the germline V gene. CDR3 length equals 13 residues. TCRdb keeps only in-frame clones here, not all; method: immunoSEQ multiplex PCR. The sample has tens of thousands of clones; 80% to 90% are singletons. Time point defined: baseline, week 1 (first vaccination visit). Treatment defined: pre-vaccination baseline after standard-of-care therapy. The donor cohort comprised cases of new WHO grade 3 or 4 IDH1-mutant, ATRX-lost astrocytoma. This record belongs to a study of a mutant IDH1 vaccine in newly diagnosed glioma. Study details: Treated patients comprised around 60% males and roughly 40% females, mean age 40.4 years. Study outcomes and limitations: Pseudoprogression apparently lacked any relation to changes in top peripheral T cell clonotypes.

Sequences were derived from PBMCs, sampled from a glioma patient treated with radiotherapy, temozolomide or both. The chain carries TRBV18 and TRBJ1-1, with a weak D call TRBD1 (6 bases). The receptor comes from a woman between 50 and 59 years old with glioma. CDR3: CASSPDGEGGAFF. The CDR3 region has the DNA TGTGCCAGCTCACCAGACGGTGAAGGGGGAGCTTTCTTT.